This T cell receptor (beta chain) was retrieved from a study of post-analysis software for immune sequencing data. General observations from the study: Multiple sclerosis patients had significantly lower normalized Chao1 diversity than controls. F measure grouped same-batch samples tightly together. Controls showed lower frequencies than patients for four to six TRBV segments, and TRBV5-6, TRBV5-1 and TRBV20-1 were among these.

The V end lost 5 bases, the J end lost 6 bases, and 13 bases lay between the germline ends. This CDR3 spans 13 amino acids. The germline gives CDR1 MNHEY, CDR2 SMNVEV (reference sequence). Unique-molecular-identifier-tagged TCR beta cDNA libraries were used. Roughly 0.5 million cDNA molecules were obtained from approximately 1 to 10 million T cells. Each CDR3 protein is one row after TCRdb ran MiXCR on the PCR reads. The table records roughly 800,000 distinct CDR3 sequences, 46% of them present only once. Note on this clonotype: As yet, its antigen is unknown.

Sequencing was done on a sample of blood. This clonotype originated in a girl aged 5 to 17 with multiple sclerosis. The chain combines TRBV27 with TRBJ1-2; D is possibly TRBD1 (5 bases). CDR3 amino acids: CASSPGVGDGYTF. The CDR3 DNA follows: TGTGCCAGCAGTCCCGGGGTAGGGGATGGCTACACCTTC.